This T cell receptor (beta chain) was sequenced during a study of T-cell reconstitution after alpha-beta-depleted transplantation in children. In its sample, this clonotype was seen many times. Germline V gene lookup returns CDR1 MGHDK and CDR2 SYGVNS. The CDR3 contains 18 residues. V shed 1 base, J shed 2 bases, and the junction held 8 bases outside the gene matches. The authors prepared the TCRbeta library with unique molecular identifiers. A single record per CDR3 protein comes from TCRdb applying MiXCR to the PCR reads. The sample carries fewer than 250,000 distinct CDR3 sequences, around 8% recorded once.

This TCR came from a male patient younger than 18 who had a stem cell transplant for acute lymphoblastic leukemia, so the T cells may come from the graft donor. The input for sequencing was PBMCs, mostly from graft donor cells, taken 180 days after TCRalphabeta/CD19-depleted stem cell transplant. The chain has TRBV25-1 and TRBJ2-2, with 9 bases identical to TRBD2. The CDR3 sequence is CASSEFRTSVYNTGELFF. Written as DNA, the CDR3 is TGTGCCAGCAGTGAATTCCGGACTAGCGTGTATAACACCGGGGAGCTGTTTTTT. The full variable domain, in which reference TRBV25-1 and TRBJ2-2 provide the parts outside the CDR3, is EADIYQTPRYLVIGTGKKITLECSQTMGHDKMYWYQQDPGMELHLIHYSYGVNSTEKGDLSSESTVSRIRTEHFPLTLESARPSHTSQYLCASSEFRTSVYNTGELFFGEGSRLTVL.